This T cell receptor beta chain was identified during a study of PD-L1 blockade in urothelial cancer. Study-level information: Once treatment had started, blood was analyzed at 3 weeks (second dose) and again at 6 weeks. Researchers found blood samples held a median of approximately 150,000 T cells. General study points: Patients with durable benefit had greater blood expansion of tumor-associated TCR clones 3 weeks into treatment.

On this clone itself: Its matching antigen is unknown.

Germline lookup yields CDR1 SGHRS and CDR2 YFSETQ. Trimming took off 5 bases at V and 3 bases at J, with 14 bases between the two ends. The CDR3 consists of 14 residues. Diagnoses among patients were locally advanced or metastatic urothelial carcinoma. Only in-frame clones appear in the TCRdb table, and some are missing; sequencing was by immunoSEQ multiplex PCR. The sample lists roughly 60,000 clones, 82% occurring once. The material sequenced was PBMCs, taken around atezolizumab (anti-PD-L1) treatment. The TCR sequence derives from a man between 65 and 85 years old with urothelial cancer. This chain joins TRBV5-1 and TRBJ1-1, with TRBD1 as a possible D gene (6 bases). CDR3 nucleotides: TGCGCCAGCAGACCGGGGGCGGGGGACACTGAAGCTTTCTTT. It yields the protein CASRPGAGDTEAFF. Together with reference TRBV5-1 and TRBJ1-1, the CDR3 gives the full variable domain: KAGVTQTPRYLIKTRGQQVTLSCSPISGHRSVSWYQQTPGQGLQFLFEYFSETQRNKGNFPGRFSGRQFSNSRSEMNVSTLELGDSALYLCASRPGAGDTEAFFGQGTRLTVV.